What follows are 18 T cell receptor beta chains derived from one specimen sequenced in a study of T cell repertoires in cytomegalovirus infection. In TCRdb, the reads were re-called with MiXCR into one record per CDR3 protein. The sample holds under 500,000 distinct CDR3 sequences; about 39% are singletons and the top ten take around two fifths. The antigens these receptors bind are not known. This material consisted of cultured PBMCs, taken from culture after CMV antigen stimulation. Receptors originate from a human donor in good health (CMV status not recorded). Some clones in this sample may be carry-over from other donors' samples.

The chain carries TRBV7-8 and TRBJ2-3, with 8 bases lining up with TRBD1. With V trimmed by 5 bases and J by 3 bases, 10 bases remained unmatched. CDR1 and CDR2 (germline): SGHVS, FQNEAQ. CDR3 length equals 16 residues. Written as DNA, the CDR3 is TGTGCCAGCAGCCACCCGACAGGGGCGATTACAGATACGCAGTATTTT. Protein sequence: CASSHPTGAITDTQYF.

This clonotype was seen more than once but under ten times. The rearrangement joins TRBV6-2 or TRBV6-3 to TRBJ2-7, with 16 positions matching TRBD2. This CDR3 comprises 16 residues. In germline, CDR1 is MNHEY, CDR2 SVGEGT. V trimming: 8 bases; J trimming: 3 bases; junction bases outside the gene matches: 7. In DNA, the CDR3 is TGTGCCAGCGGGACTAGCGGGAGGGCCGTCGGCTACGAGCAGTACTTC. This translates into CASGTSGRAVGYEQYF.

V usage is TRBV28 and J usage is TRBJ1-6; 8 nucleotides line up with TRBD1. Per germline, CDR1 MDHEN and CDR2 SYDVKM. The CDR3 totals 14 residues. The junction had 7 bases not matched to a gene; V was cut back by 7 bases and J by 8 bases. CDR3 coding DNA: TGTGCCAGCAAACTCGGGACAGGAGATTCACCCCTCCACTTT. Residues: CASKLGTGDSPLHF.

This clonotype was recorded once. The chain couples TRBV6-8 to TRBJ2-7, with D tentatively TRBD1 (5 bases). The germline V gene has CDR1 MNHGY and CDR2 SAAAGT. V dropped 2 bases and J dropped 2 bases, with 13 bases sitting between them. The length of the CDR3 is 15 residues. CDR3 sequence (DNA): TGTGCCAGCAGTTACGCCGGAGACAGAACCTACGAGCAGTACTTC. Amino acids: CASSYAGDRTYEQYF.

The gene calls are TRBV6-9 and TRBJ1-2; D perhaps matches TRBD1 (5 bases). V was shortened by 10 bases and J by 6 bases, with 21 bases between the two germline ends. Germline V gene data show CDR1 as MNHGY and CDR2 as SVAAGI. The CDR3 sequence is 14 residues long. The DNA of the CDR3 is TGTGCCAAAGGATCAGGGTTCACCCACCATGGCTACACCTTC. Protein sequence: CAKGSGFTHHGYTF.

The chain is built from TRBV7-8 and TRBJ2-7; the D is unclear. V was clipped by 3 bases and J by 3 bases, with 9 bases between them. The length of the CDR3 is 13 residues. CDR1 is SGHVS and CDR2 is FQNEAQ in the germline V gene. CDR3 in amino acids: CASSFSRNYEQYF. CDR3 DNA: TGTGCCAGCAGCTTCTCCCGGAACTACGAGCAGTACTTC.

This clonotype showed up just a few times. The rearrangement uses TRBV15 and TRBJ2-7; a weak D match, TRBD2 (6 bases). Germline lookup yields CDR1 LNHNV and CDR2 YYDKDF (reference sequence). V lost 1 base and J lost 4, with 11 bases in between. CDR3 length equals 14 residues. This CDR3 is CATSRGGERYEQYF. The CDR3 nucleotides read TGTGCCACCAGCAGAGGGGGGGAAAGGTACGAGCAGTACTTC. Using reference TRBV15 and TRBJ2-7 for the parts outside the CDR3, the full variable domain is DAMVIQNPRYQVTQFGKPVTLSCSQTLNHNVMYWYQQKSSQAPKLLFHYYDKDFNNEADTPDNFQSRRPNTSFCFLDIRSPGLGDTAMYLCATSRGGERYEQYFGPGTRLTVT.

J is TRBJ1-6 and V is TRBV6-1; D is unresolved. CDR3 length equals 14 residues. Germline values: CDR1 MNHNS, CDR2 SASEGT. V was shortened by 7 bases and J by 8 bases, with 15 bases between the two germline ends. CDR3 residues: CASNVRGSDSPLHF. The CDR3 DNA is TGTGCCAGCAATGTGCGCGGCTCGGATTCACCCCTCCACTTT.

This chain joins TRBV20-1 and TRBJ2-7; the D call may be TRBD1 or TRBD2 (5 bases each). Between the trimmed V and J ends, which lost 4 bases and 6 bases, there was a span of 13 bases. The CDR3 is 12 amino acids. Per germline, CDR1 DFQATT and CDR2 SNEGSKA (reference sequence). CDR3 DNA sequence: TGCAGTGCTACCGGGACGGTGGGCGAGCAGTACTTC. Protein sequence: CSATGTVGEQYF.

The rearrangement uses TRBV6-5 and TRBJ1-6; D possibly corresponds to TRBD1 (5 bases). Deletions cut 2 bases from V and 7 bases from J, with 12 bases between. This CDR3 is built from 15 residues. The germline V gene has CDR1 MNHEY and CDR2 SVGAGI. CDR3 loop: CASSYLSGDNSPLHF. DNA for the CDR3: TGTGCCAGCAGTTACCTTTCTGGGGACAATTCACCCCTCCACTTT.

The chain has TRBV6-1 and TRBJ2-7, with D tentatively TRBD1 or TRBD2 (6 bases each). Germline lookup yields CDR1 MNHNS and CDR2 SASEGT. V was trimmed by 5 bases and J by 4 bases, leaving 18 bases between them. This CDR3 comprises 15 residues. The CDR3 DNA is TGTGCCAGCAGTCCTGGGGGCGGGACAATTTACGAGCAGTACTTC. Amino acids: CASSPGGGTIYEQYF.

The chain has TRBV27 and TRBJ1-1, with D possibly matching TRBD1 (6 bases). Per germline, CDR1 MNHEY and CDR2 SMNVEV (reference sequence). V lost 2 bases and J 4 bases, leaving 14 bases between the germline ends. This CDR3 contains 15 residues. For the CDR3, the DNA is TGTGCCAGCAGTTTAAACAGGGAGAAGGGCACTGAAGCTTTCTTT. Amino acids: CASSLNREKGTEAFF.

Only a few counts were recorded for this clonotype. This sequence joins TRBV7-2 and TRBJ2-7, with 9 bases identical to TRBD2. This CDR3 contains 14 residues. J was trimmed by 6 bases and V by 1 base; bases with no gene match: 4. CDR1 and CDR2 from the germline V gene are SGHTA and FQGNSA. CDR3: CASSLVSSGTEQYF. The CDR3 DNA reads as TGTGCCAGCAGCTTAGTGTCTAGCGGGACCGAGCAGTACTTC.

The chain is built from TRBV28 and TRBJ1-2; possible D gene TRBD1, 5 bases. The CDR3 covers 15 residues. Trimming left V 5 bases short and J 5 bases short, with 18 bases between. The germline V gene encodes CDR1 MDHEN and CDR2 SYDVKM. The chain's CDR3 is CASSTWGGALYGYTF. In nucleotides, the CDR3 is TGTGCCAGCAGTACCTGGGGCGGAGCCCTTTATGGCTACACCTTC.

The chain is built from TRBV6-1 and TRBJ2-7, with 9 bases identical to TRBD1. This CDR3 comprises 13 residues. V dropped 7 bases and J dropped 3; count of bases not matched to a gene: 4. Germline loops: CDR1 MNHNS, CDR2 SASEGT. CDR3 nucleotide sequence: TGTGCCAGCACCACAGGGGGCTTCTACGAGCAGTACTTC. This sequence encodes CASTTGGFYEQYF.

The chain is built from TRBV6-5 and TRBJ2-7; 12 bases agree with TRBD2. The CDR3 contains 14 residues. Germline CDR1 is MNHEY and CDR2 is SVGAGI. Trimming at V came to 5 bases and at J to 4 bases, leaving 3 bases not matched to a gene. The CDR3 sequence is CASSRLAGAYEQYF. CDR3 nucleotides: TGTGCCAGCAGTCGACTAGCGGGGGCATACGAGCAGTACTTC.

This clonotype was seen a handful of times. The rearrangement uses TRBV5-1 and TRBJ1-4, with 8 bases matching TRBD1. V lost 4 bases, J lost 7 bases, and 12 bases stayed unmatched. The CDR3 spans 16 residues. Germline values: CDR1 SGHRS, CDR2 YFSETQ. The CDR3 nucleotides read TGCGCCAGCAGCCCGCTCGCAGGACAGGGCGGTGAAAAACTGTTTTTT. It codes for CASSPLAGQGGEKLFF.

The V and J genes are TRBV6-1 and TRBJ1-5; D remains ambiguous. CDR3 length: 14 residues. Trimming shortened V by 2 bases and J by 0 bases, and 5 bases separated the two germline ends. Germline-derived CDR1 and CDR2 are MNHNS and SASEGT. DNA for the CDR3: TGTGCCAGCAGTGAACAGGATAGCAATCAGCCCCAGCATTTT. Residues: CASSEQDSNQPQHF.